Presented here are 14 T cell receptor beta chains from one specimen sequenced in a study of control samples from healthy donors and cancer patients. The method was immunoSEQ multiplex PCR; TCRdb's version includes in-frame clones alone and lacks a portion of them. The sample comprises about 150,000 clones, 88% of which are singletons, and less than 2% rests with the top ten. Sequenced material: blood. The receptors were sampled from a man aged 18 to 29 in good health.

The chain has TRBV28 and TRBJ2-6; 7 bases align to TRBD1. CDR1 and CDR2 from the germline V gene are MDHEN and SYDVKM. The CDR3 runs to 15 residues. V shed 4 bases, J shed 4 bases, and the junction held 4 bases outside the gene matches. The CDR3 DNA follows: TGTGCCAGCAGTTCAGGGGGTGAAGGGGCCAACGTCCTGACTTTC. Translating it yields CASSSGGEGANVLTF.

This sequence joins TRBV2 and TRBJ2-2; D unclear. Between the trimmed V and J ends, which lost 6 bases and 6 bases, there was a span of 11 bases. CDR1 is SNHLY and CDR2 is FYNNEI in the germline V gene. The length of the CDR3 is 13 residues. The DNA of the CDR3 is TGTGCCAGCAGAGCCCCCGTTGCCGGGGAGCTGTTTTTT. It yields the protein CASRAPVAGELFF.

V and J are TRBV12-3 or TRBV12-4 and TRBJ1-2; D call uncertain. CDR3 length: 11 residues. V gave up 3 bases and J gave up 7 bases, with 6 bases separating them. The CDR3 protein is CASSFVGGYTF. For the CDR3, the DNA is TGTGCCAGCAGTTTCGTAGGTGGCTACACCTTC.

This chain joins TRBV29-1 and TRBJ2-5; TRBD2 is a possible D gene (5 bases). V lost 4 bases, J lost 0 bases, and 12 bases lay in between. The CDR3 consists of 14 residues. The germline CDR1 and CDR2 sequences are SQVTM and ANQGSEA. The CDR3 nucleotides are TGCAGCGTTGGTGAAGGACTTAACCAAGAGACCCAGTACTTC. Protein: CSVGEGLNQETQYF. The whole variable domain, filled in from reference TRBV29-1 and TRBJ2-5, reads SAVISQKPSRDICQRGTSLTIQCQVDSQVTMMFWYRQQPGQSLTLIATANQGSEATYESGFVIDKFPISRPNLTFSTLTVSNMSPEDSSIYLCSVGEGLNQETQYFGPGTRLLVL.

This clone was found once. V gene TRBV7-2 combines with J gene TRBJ2-5, with D unclear. CDR1 and CDR2 from the germline V gene are SGHTA and FQGNSA. This CDR3 has 14 amino acids. V lost 5 bases and J lost 2, with 12 bases in between. The CDR3 is CASSPQTSQETQYF. CDR3 DNA: TGTGCCAGCAGCCCCCAGACTTCACAAGAGACCCAGTACTTC. The full variable domain, rest sourced from reference TRBV7-2 and TRBJ2-5, is GAGVSQSPSNKVTEKGKDVELRCDPISGHTALYWYRQSLGQGLEFLIYFQGNSAPDKSGLPSDRFSAERTGGSVSTLTIQRTQQEDSAVYLCASSPQTSQETQYFGPGTRLLVL.

This clone was detected only a few times. The chain is built from TRBV4-3 and TRBJ1-2, with TRBD1 identical over 7 bases. CDR1 LGHNA and CDR2 YSLEER come from the germline V gene. This CDR3 spans 16 amino acids. V shed 0 bases and J 8 bases; nucleotides not matched to a gene: 12. CDR3 DNA sequence: TGCGCCAGCAGCCAAGAGATGGGAGACAGGGTGTACGGCTACACCTTC. This encodes CASSQEMGDRVYGYTF.

The rearrangement uses TRBV19 and TRBJ1-6; TRBD1 matches at 7 bases. There are 14 residues in the CDR3. Looked up from germline, CDR1 is LNHDA and CDR2 is SQIVND (reference sequence). The V and J ends lost 8 bases and 7 bases, in that order; junction bases with no gene match: 8. The CDR3 region has the DNA TGTGCCAGTTCACTCGGGACAGCCAATTCACCCCTCCACTTT. Amino acids: CASSLGTANSPLHF.

This clone has a single count. Germline is not matched at one junction end, which may reflect a read error. This rearrangement joins TRBV10-3 to TRBJ1-2; TRBD1 agrees at 7 bases. CDR1 is ENHRY, CDR2 SYGVKD, per germline. This CDR3 is built from 14 residues. The CDR3: CAIGERGRVDGYTF. The CDR3 DNA is TGTGCCATCGGTGAAAGGGGGCGGGTTGATGGCTACACCTTC.

This clone was seen once. The chain couples TRBV29-1 to TRBJ2-3, with unresolved D. The V and J ends lost 4 bases and 5 bases respectively, with 7 bases between them. CDR3 length: 11 amino acids. Germline V gene sequence: CDR1 SQVTM, CDR2 ANQGSEA. CDR3: CSVVRGDTQYF. In DNA form, the CDR3 reads TGCAGCGTTGTCCGTGGAGATACGCAGTATTTT.

This sequence joins TRBV19 and TRBJ2-5; 12 bases map to TRBD2. Losses at the gene ends were 6 bases for V and 0 bases for J; bases not matched to a gene: 2. This CDR3 comprises 15 residues. Germline V gives CDR1 LNHDA, CDR2 SQIVND (reference sequence). CDR3 nucleotide sequence: TGTGCCAGTAGGCGACTAGCGGGGGACCAAGAGACCCAGTACTTC. This encodes CASRRLAGDQETQYF. The full variable domain, in which reference TRBV19 and TRBJ2-5 provide the parts outside the CDR3, is DGGITQSPKYLFRKEGQNVTLSCEQNLNHDAMYWYRQDPGQGLRLIYYSQIVNDFQKGDIAEGYSVSREKKESFPLTVTSAQKNPTAFYLCASRRLAGDQETQYFGPGTRLLVL.

The V gene is TRBV6-2 or TRBV6-3, the J gene TRBJ2-5; D gene ambiguous. V dropped 6 bases and J dropped 2 bases, with 10 bases sitting between them. Germline assignment: CDR1 MNHEY and CDR2 SVGEGT. The CDR3 is 13 residues long. The CDR3 region is CASSRRVQETQYF. DNA of the CDR3: TGTGCCAGCAGCCGTAGGGTACAAGAGACCCAGTACTTC.

V gene TRBV4-2 combines with J gene TRBJ2-6, with unresolved D. The CDR3 sequence is 15 residues long. Germline values: CDR1 LGHNA, CDR2 YNFKEQ. Trimming took off 0 bases at V and 0 bases at J, with 3 bases between the two ends. CDR3 loop: CASSQEGSGANVLTF. The CDR3 DNA follows: TGTGCCAGCAGCCAAGAGGGCTCTGGGGCCAACGTCCTGACTTTC.

The chain links TRBV15 to TRBJ1-6, with 8 nucleotides matching TRBD1. Germline-derived CDR1 and CDR2 are LNHNV and YYDKDF (reference sequence). J gave up 9 bases and V 3 bases, and 10 bases lay outside the gene matches. CDR3 length: 16 residues. Here the CDR3 DNA reads TGTGCCACCAGCAGGGGACCAGACAGGGGTAGTTCACCCCTCCACTTT. Its translation is CATSRGPDRGSSPLHF. Drawing the rest from reference TRBV15 and TRBJ1-6, the complete variable domain is DAMVIQNPRYQVTQFGKPVTLSCSQTLNHNVMYWYQQKSSQAPKLLFHYYDKDFNNEADTPDNFQSRRPNTSFCFLDIRSPGLGDTAMYLCATSRGPDRGSSPLHFGNGTRLTVT.

This chain links TRBV11-2 with TRBJ1-1; D remains ambiguous. V was pared by 1 base and J by 0 bases, with 15 bases between. Germline V lookup: CDR1 SGHAT, CDR2 FQNNGV. CDR3 length: 17 amino acids. The CDR3 reads CASSLGSGRAMNTEAFF. CDR3 bases: TGTGCCAGCAGCTTAGGTTCGGGGAGGGCTATGAACACTGAAGCTTTCTTT.